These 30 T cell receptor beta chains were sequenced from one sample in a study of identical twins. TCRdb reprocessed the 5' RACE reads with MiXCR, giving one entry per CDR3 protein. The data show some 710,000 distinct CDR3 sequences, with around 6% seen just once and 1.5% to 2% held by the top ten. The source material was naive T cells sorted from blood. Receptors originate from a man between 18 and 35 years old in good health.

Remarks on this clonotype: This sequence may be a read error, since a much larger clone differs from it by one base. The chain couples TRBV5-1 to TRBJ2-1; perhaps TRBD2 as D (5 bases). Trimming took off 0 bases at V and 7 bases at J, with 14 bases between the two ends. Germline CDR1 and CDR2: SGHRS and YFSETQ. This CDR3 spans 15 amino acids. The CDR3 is CASSLGPAGENEQFF. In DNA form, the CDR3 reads TGCGCCAGCAGCTTGGGGCCGGCGGGCGAGAATGAGCAGTTCTTC.

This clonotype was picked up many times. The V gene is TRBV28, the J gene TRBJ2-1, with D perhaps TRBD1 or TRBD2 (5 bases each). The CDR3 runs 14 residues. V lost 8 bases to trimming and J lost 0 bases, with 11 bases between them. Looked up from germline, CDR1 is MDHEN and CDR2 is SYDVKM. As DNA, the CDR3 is TGTGCCAGCGGGGACGGAAGCTCCTACAATGAGCAGTTCTTC. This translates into CASGDGSSYNEQFF.

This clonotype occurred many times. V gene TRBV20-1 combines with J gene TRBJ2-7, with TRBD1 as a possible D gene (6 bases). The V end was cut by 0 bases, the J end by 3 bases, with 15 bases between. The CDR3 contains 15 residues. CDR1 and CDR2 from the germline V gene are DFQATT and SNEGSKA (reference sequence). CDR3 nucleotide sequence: TGCAGTGCTAGAGATCAGGCAGGGGAAATCTACGAGCAGTACTTC. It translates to CSARDQAGEIYEQYF.

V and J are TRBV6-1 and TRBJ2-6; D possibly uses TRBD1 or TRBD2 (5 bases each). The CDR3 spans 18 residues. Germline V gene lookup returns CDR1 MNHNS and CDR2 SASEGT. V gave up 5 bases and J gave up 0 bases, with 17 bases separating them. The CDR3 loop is CASSPGTLGYSGANVLTF. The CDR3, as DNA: TGTGCCAGCAGTCCCGGGACGTTGGGCTACTCTGGGGCCAACGTCCTGACTTTC.

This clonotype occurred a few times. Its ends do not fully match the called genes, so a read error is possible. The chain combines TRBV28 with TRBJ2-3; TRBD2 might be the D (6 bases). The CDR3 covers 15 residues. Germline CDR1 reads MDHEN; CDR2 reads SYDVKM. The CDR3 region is CASTLGGFLVDTQYF. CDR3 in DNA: TGTGCCAGCACTTTAGGAGGGTTCCTGGTAGATACGCAGTATTTT.

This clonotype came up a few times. The CDR3 loop reads CSAKRGLPSGTRAYNEQFF. The CDR3 bases are TGCAGTGCTAAACGCGGGCTTCCTTCCGGGACTAGGGCCTACAATGAGCAGTTCTTC. This chain connects TRBV20-1 to TRBJ2-1; TRBD2 aligns across 8 bases. CDR3 length equals 19 residues. CDR1 is DFQATT, CDR2 SNEGSKA, per germline (reference sequence). V trimming: 4 bases; J trimming: 2 bases; junction bases outside the gene matches: 19.

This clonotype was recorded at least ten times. The CDR3 DNA reads TGTGCCAGCATCATCTCGGGTACCCCCTACAATGAGCAGTTCTTC. This gives the protein CASIISGTPYNEQFF. The chain is built from TRBV7-2 and TRBJ2-1; D call uncertain. The V gene lost 7 bases and the J gene lost 2 bases, with 15 bases spanning the gap. Germline loops: CDR1 SGHTA, CDR2 FQGNSA. This CDR3 comprises 15 residues.

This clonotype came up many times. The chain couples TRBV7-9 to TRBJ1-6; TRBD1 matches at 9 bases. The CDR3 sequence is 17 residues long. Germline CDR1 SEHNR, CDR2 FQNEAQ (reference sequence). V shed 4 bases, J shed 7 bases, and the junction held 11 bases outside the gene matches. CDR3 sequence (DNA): TGTGCCAGCAGCTCCGGGACAGGGCTTTCAGGGAATTCACCCCTCCACTTT. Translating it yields CASSSGTGLSGNSPLHF.

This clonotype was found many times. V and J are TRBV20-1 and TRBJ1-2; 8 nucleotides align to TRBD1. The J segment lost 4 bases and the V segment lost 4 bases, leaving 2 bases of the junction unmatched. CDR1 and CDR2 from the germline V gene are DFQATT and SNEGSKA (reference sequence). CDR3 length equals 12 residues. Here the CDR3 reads CSANDRGYGYTF. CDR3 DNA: TGCAGTGCTAACGACAGGGGCTATGGCTACACCTTC.

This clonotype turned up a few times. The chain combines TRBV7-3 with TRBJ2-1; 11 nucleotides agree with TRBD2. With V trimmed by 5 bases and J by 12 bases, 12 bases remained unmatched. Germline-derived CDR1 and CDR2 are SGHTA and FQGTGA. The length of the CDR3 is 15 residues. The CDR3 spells CASSQIAGGPVGQFF. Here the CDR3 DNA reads TGTGCCAGCAGCCAAATAGCGGGAGGGCCAGTCGGGCAGTTCTTC.

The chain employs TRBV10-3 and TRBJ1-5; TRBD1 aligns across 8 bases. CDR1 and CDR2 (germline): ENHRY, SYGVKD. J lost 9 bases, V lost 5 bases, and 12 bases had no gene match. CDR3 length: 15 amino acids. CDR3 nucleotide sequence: TGTGCCATCAGTCTGACGGGACAGGTACGAGGGCCCCAGCATTTT. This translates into CAISLTGQVRGPQHF.

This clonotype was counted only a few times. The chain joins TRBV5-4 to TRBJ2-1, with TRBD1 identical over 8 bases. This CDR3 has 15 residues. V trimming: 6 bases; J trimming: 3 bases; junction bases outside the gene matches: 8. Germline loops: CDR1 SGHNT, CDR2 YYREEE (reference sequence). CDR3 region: CASTISGGFYNEQFF. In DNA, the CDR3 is TGTGCCAGCACCATTTCAGGGGGCTTCTACAATGAGCAGTTCTTC.

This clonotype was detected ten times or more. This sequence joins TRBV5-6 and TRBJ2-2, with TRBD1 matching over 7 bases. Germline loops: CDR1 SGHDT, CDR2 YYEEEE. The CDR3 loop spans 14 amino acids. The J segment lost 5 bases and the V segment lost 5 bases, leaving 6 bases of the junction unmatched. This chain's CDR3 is CASSDRVWTGELFF. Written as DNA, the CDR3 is TGTGCCAGCAGTGACAGGGTATGGACCGGGGAGCTGTTTTTT.

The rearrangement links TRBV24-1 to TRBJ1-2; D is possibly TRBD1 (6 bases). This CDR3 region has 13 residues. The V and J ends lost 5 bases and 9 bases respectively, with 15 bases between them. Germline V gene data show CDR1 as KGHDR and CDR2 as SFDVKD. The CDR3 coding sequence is TGTGCCACCAGTGTAGGCCAGGGGCAGCGCTACACCTTC. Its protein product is CATSVGQGQRYTF.

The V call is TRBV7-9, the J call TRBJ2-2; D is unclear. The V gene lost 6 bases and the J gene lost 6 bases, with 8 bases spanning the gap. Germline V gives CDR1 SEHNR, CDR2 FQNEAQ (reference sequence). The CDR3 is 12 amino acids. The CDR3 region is CASRSLAGELFF. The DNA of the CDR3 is TGTGCCAGCAGATCTCTAGCCGGGGAGCTGTTTTTT.

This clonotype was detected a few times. DNA for the CDR3: TGTGCCAGCAGCTTGAAGGAGTATCACAATGAGCAGTTCTTC. Amino acids: CASSLKEYHNEQFF. The V call is TRBV7-9, the J call TRBJ2-1; D unresolved. This CDR3 is 14 amino acids long. V gave up 3 bases and J gave up 5 bases, with 11 bases separating them. The germline CDR1 and CDR2 sequences are SEHNR and FQNEAQ (reference sequence).

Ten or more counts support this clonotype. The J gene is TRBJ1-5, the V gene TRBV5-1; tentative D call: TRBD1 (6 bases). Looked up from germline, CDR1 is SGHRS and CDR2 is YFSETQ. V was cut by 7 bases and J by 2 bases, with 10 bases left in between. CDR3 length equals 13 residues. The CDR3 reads CASRKGGNQPQHF. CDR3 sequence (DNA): TGCGCCAGCCGTAAGGGGGGCAATCAGCCCCAGCATTTT.

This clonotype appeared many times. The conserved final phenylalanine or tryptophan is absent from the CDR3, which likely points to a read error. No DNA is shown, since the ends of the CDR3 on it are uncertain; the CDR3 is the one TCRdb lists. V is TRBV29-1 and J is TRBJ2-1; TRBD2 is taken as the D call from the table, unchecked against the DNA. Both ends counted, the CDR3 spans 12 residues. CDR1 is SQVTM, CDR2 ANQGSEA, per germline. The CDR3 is CSALGGTSGYHL.

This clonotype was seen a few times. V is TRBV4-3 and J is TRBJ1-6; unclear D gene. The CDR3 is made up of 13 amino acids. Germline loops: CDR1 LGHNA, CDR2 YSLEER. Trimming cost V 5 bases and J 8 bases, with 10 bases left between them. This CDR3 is CASSYLSDSPLHF. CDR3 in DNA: TGCGCCAGCAGCTACTTGTCGGATTCACCCCTCCACTTT.

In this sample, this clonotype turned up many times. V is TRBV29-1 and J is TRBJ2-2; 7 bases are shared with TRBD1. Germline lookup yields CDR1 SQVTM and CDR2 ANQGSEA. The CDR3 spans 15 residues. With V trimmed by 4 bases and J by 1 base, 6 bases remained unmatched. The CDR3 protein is CSVVVGTVNTGELFF. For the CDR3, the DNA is TGCAGCGTTGTCGTTGGGACAGTGAACACCGGGGAGCTGTTTTTT.

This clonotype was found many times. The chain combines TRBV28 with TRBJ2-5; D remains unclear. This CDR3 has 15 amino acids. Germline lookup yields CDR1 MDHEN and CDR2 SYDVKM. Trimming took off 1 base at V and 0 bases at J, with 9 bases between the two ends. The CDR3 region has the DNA TGTGCCAGCAGTTTATTCTCCACATACCAAGAGACCCAGTACTTC. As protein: CASSLFSTYQETQYF. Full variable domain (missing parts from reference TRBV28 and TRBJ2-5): DVKVTQSSRYLVKRTGEKVFLECVQDMDHENMFWYRQDPGLGLRLIYFSYDVKMKEKGDIPEGYSVSREKKERFSLILESASTNQTSMYLCASSLFSTYQETQYFGPGTRLLVL.

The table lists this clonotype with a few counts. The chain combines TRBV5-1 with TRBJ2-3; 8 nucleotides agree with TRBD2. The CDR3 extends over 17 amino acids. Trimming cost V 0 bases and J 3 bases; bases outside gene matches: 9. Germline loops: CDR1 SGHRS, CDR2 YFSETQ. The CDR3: CASSLAGGGRTTDTQYF. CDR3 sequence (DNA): TGCGCCAGCAGCTTGGCCGGTGGCGGGAGGACTACAGATACGCAGTATTTT. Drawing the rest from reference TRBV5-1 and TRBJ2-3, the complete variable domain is KAGVTQTPRYLIKTRGQQVTLSCSPISGHRSVSWYQQTPGQGLQFLFEYFSETQRNKGNFPGRFSGRQFSNSRSEMNVSTLELGDSALYLCASSLAGGGRTTDTQYFGPGTRLTVL.

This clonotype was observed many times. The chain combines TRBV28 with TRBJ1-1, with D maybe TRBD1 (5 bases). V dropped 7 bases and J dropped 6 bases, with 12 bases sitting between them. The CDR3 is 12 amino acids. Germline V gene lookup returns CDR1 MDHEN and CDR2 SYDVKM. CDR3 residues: CASTYSGPEAFF. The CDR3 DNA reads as TGTGCCAGCACATATTCAGGGCCTGAAGCTTTCTTT.

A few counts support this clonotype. CDR3 sequence: CAWRGNSYEQYF. DNA for the CDR3: TGTGCCTGGCGCGGGAACTCCTACGAGCAGTACTTC. The chain recombines TRBV30 with TRBJ2-7, with a tentative D call TRBD2 (6 bases). V lost 5 bases to trimming and J lost 0 bases, with 8 bases between them. There are 12 residues in the CDR3. CDR1 and CDR2 from the germline V gene are GTSNPN and SVGIG (reference sequence).

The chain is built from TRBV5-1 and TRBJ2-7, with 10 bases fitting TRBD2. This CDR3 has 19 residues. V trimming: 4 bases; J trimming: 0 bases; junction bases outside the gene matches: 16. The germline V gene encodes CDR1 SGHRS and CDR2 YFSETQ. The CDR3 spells CASSPFPGESGRASYEQYV. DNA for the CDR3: TGCGCCAGCAGCCCTTTCCCGGGCGAGAGCGGGAGGGCCTCCTACGAGCAGTACGTC.

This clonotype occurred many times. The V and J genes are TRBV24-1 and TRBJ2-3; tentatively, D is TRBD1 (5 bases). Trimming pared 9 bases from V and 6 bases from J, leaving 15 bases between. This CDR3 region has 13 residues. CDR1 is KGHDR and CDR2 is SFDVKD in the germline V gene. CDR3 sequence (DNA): TGTGCCACCCGACAGCGCGCCTTGGATACGCAGTATTTT. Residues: CATRQRALDTQYF.

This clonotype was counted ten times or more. Here the CDR3 reads CASSSRQGNTGELFF. The CDR3 DNA follows: TGTGCCAGCAGTTCACGGCAAGGGAACACCGGGGAGCTGTTTTTT. The chain recombines TRBV12-3 or TRBV12-4 with TRBJ2-2; no reliable D call. The CDR3 contains 15 residues. V was cut by 4 bases and J by 1 base, with 10 bases left in between.

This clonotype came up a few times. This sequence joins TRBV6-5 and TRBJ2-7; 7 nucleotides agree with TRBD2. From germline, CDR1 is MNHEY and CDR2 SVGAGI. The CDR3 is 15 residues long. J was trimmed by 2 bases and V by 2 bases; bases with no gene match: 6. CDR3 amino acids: CASSYLPSGPYEQYF. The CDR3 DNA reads TGTGCCAGCAGTTACCTGCCTAGCGGACCCTACGAGCAGTACTTC.

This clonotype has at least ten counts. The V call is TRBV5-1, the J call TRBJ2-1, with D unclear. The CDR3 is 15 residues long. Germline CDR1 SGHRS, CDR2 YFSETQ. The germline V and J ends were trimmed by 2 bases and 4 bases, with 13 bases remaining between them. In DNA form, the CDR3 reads TGCGCCAGCAGCTTCGACTCCCCGGAATACAATGAGCAGTTCTTC. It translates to CASSFDSPEYNEQFF.

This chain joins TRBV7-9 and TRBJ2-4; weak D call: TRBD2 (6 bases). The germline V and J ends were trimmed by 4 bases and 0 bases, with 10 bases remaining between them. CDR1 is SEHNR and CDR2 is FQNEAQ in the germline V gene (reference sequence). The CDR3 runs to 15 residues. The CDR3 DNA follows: TGTGCCAGCAGCTCTCTAGCGTTAGCCAAAAACATTCAGTACTTC. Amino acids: CASSSLALAKNIQYF.